This TCR beta chain was sequenced during a study of shared clonotypes between healthy human individuals. Profiling relied on immunoSEQ multiplex PCR, and the TCRdb table lists in-frame clones only, not all of them. The data contain some 550,000 clones, almost 97% of them singletons. The CDR3 is made up of 14 amino acids. CDR1 is GTSNPN, CDR2 SVGIG, per germline (reference sequence). Trimming took 5 bases from V and 3 from J; bases not matched to a gene: 10. V and J are TRBV30 and TRBJ2-7, with 7 bases that match TRBD2. The sequencing input was naive CD4+ T cells sorted from blood. The subset denotes: CD45RA+ positively selected. The source of this sequence is a woman younger than 45 in good health. The CDR3 nucleotides are TGTGCCTGGGGGCCTCGGCTAGCGGTCTACGAGCAGTACTTC. Its protein product is CAWGPRLAVYEQYF.